This T cell receptor (beta chain) was observed in a study of cytomegalovirus exposure and HLA in healthy donors. Primers for the PCR totalled 60 Vbeta and 13 Jbeta. Per the original methods: There were some 87 million unique TCR beta chains by a later count, and 10 million to 12 million of them were shared. TCRdb's copy holds only in-frame clones and misses some; the assay was immunoSEQ multiplex PCR. That table gives V, J and clone size, and the DNA gave D and trimming. Of tens of thousands of clones listed, about 80% are singletons. Trimming stripped 3 bases from V and 0 bases from J, with 12 bases between. The CDR3 sequence is 16 residues long. Germline V gene data show CDR1 as SGHTA and CDR2 as FQGNSA. Study results and caveats: A later analysis appeared to link common viral pathogens to several of the most significant clusters. The listing of roughly 160 TCR beta chains classed them as cytomegalovirus-associated.

With respect to this clone: Its target is not known.

The chain has TRBV7-2 and TRBJ2-4, with D possibly matching TRBD2 (5 bases). Sequencing was carried out using PBMCs. This TCR came from a male donor in good health and CMV-seronegative. CDR3 sequence reads: CASSLYPGGAKNIQYF. CDR3 nucleotides: TGTGCCAGCAGCTTGTACCCCGGAGGAGCCAAAAACATTCAGTACTTC. Using reference TRBV7-2 and TRBJ2-4 for the parts outside the CDR3, the full variable domain is GAGVSQSPSNKVTEKGKDVELRCDPISGHTALYWYRQSLGQGLEFLIYFQGNSAPDKSGLPSDRFSAERTGGSVSTLTIQRTQQEDSAVYLCASSLYPGGAKNIQYFGAGTRLSVL.